This entry features one T cell receptor beta chain sequence. The entry originates in a study of blood T cell repertoires in COVID-19. At the level of the study: Some COVID-19 samples were acute and others convalescent; all came from the United States, Italy and Spain. From T cells, B-cell-depleted T cells, or PBMCs came the material, which was cDNA or gDNA.

Assay: immunoSEQ multiplex PCR; the TCRdb copy retains only in-frame clones and omits some. Among 200,000 to 250,000 clones listed, roughly 89% were seen once. Participants were aged about 18 to 100 years, lived in roughly 23 US areas, and enrolled virtually. The recovered donors of Cohort 3 showed two negative PCRs, clearance, or symptom resolution. The CDR3 runs 14 residues. With V trimmed by 8 bases and J by 7 bases, 12 bases remained unmatched. The germline V gene encodes CDR1 MDHEN and CDR2 SYDVKM. V and J are TRBV28 and TRBJ2-7; the match to TRBD1 covers 9 bases. What was sequenced was PBMCs or T cells enriched from blood (not recorded which). This TCR came from a woman in her thirties or forties who had recovered from COVID-19. Written as DNA, the CDR3 is TGTGCCAGCTCTCCATCCGGGACAGGGTGGGAGCAGTACTTC. Encoded protein: CASSPSGTGWEQYF.